The clone carrying this T cell receptor beta chain was seen many times. The data belong to a study of molecular identifiers for immune sequencing clone quantification. The V and J ends lost 5 bases and 0 bases respectively, with 10 bases between them. Germline V lookup: CDR1 MNHEY, CDR2 SVGAGI. This CDR3 contains 15 residues. TCRdb used MiXCR to reprocess the PCR reads, holding one entry per CDR3 protein. The table lists 600,000 to 650,000 distinct CDR3 sequences, around 20% of them singletons, with 0.85% in the top ten. J is TRBJ1-4 and V is TRBV6-5; D unresolved. The TCR originated in a human donor in good health. Some libraries in this study had Jurkat cell RNA spiked in. The sample comprised naive CD8+ T cells from blood, with Jurkat cell RNA spiked in. The subset denotes: FACS-sorted CD8+CD4-CCR7+CD45RA+ naive T cells. Here the CDR3 reads CASSPSTATNEKLFF. Written as DNA, the CDR3 is TGTGCCAGCAGTCCCTCAACGGCAACTAATGAAAAACTGTTTTTT.